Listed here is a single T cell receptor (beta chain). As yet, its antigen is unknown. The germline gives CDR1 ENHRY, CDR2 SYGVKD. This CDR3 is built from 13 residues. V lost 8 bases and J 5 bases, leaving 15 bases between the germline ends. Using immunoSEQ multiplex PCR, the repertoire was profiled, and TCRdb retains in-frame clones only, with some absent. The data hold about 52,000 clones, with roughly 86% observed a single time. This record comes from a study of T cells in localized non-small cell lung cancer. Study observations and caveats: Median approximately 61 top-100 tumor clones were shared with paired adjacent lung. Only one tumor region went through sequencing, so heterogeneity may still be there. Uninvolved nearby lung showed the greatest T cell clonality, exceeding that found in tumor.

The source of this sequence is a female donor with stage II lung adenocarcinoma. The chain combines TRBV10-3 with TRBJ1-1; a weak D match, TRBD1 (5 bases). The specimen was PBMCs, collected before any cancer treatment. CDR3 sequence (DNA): TGTGCCATCCGGGGCCCGGTGGGAACTGAAGCTTTCTTT. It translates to CAIRGPVGTEAFF.